The T cell receptor (beta chain) under discussion was sequenced for a study of T-cell reconstitution after alpha-beta-depleted transplantation in children. This clonotype has at least ten counts. Researchers prepared the TCRbeta library using unique molecular identifiers, the study reports. TCRdb re-analysed the PCR reads in MiXCR, keeping a single row per CDR3 protein. The top ten hold approximately 13% of the sample, which has roughly 180,000 distinct CDR3 sequences, approximately 14% seen once. The CDR3 length is 11 residues. From germline, CDR1 is SEHNR and CDR2 FQNEAQ (reference sequence). Deletions cut 2 bases from V and 9 bases from J, with 5 bases between.

This receptor was taken from a human donor who donated a stem cell graft to a child with acute lymphoblastic leukemia. V usage is TRBV7-9 and J usage is TRBJ2-1; D is undetermined. The starting material was PBMCs from the stem cell graft donor, obtained from the stem cell graft. The CDR3 here is CASSLFTEQFF. DNA for the CDR3: TGTGCCAGCAGCTTATTTACTGAGCAGTTCTTC.